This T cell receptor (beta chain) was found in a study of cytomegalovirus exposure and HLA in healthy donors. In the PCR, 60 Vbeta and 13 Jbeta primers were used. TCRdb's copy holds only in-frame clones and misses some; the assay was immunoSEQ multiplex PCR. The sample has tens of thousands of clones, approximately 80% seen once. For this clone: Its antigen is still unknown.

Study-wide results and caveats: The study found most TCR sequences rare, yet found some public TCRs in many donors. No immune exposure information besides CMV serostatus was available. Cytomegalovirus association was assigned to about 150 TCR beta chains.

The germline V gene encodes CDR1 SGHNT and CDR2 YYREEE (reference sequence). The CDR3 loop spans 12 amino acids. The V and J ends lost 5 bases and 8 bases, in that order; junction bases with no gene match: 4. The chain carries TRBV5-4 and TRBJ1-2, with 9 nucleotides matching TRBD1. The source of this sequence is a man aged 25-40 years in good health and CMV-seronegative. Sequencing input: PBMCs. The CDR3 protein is CASSRTGEGYTF. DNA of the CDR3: TGTGCCAGCAGTCGGACAGGGGAGGGCTACACCTTC.